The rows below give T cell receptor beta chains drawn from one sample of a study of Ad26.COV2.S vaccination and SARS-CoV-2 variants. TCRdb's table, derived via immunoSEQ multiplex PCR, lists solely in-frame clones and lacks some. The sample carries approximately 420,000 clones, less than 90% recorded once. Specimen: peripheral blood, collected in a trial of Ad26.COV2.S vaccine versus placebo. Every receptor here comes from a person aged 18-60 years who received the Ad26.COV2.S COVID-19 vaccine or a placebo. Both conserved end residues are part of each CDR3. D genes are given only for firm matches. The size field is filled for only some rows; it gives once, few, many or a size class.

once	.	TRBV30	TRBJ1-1	CAWSHGDPNTEAFF	TGTGCCTGGTCCCACGGGGACCCGAACACTGAAGCTTTCTTT
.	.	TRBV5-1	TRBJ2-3	CASSLEGGEDTQYF	TGCGCCAGCAGCTTGGAAGGGGGTGAAGATACGCAGTATTTT
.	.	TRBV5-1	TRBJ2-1	CASREYASATDEQFF	TGCGCCAGCCGCGAATACGCATCCGCAACCGATGAGCAGTTCTTC
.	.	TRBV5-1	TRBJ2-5	CASSLEETQYF	TGCGCCAGCAGCTTGGAAGAGACCCAGTACTTC
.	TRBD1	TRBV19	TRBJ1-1	CASTGWGRGQTEAFF	TGTGCCAGTACCGGATGGGGCAGGGGGCAGACTGAAGCTTTCTTT
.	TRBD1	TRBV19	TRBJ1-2	CASRRGQGEPGYTF	TGTGCCAGTAGGAGAGGACAGGGGGAACCTGGCTACACCTTC
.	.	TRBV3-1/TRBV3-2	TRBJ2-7	CASSQDGQGYEQYF	TGTGCCAGCAGCCAAGATGGGCAGGGATACGAGCAGTACTTC
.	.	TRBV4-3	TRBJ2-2	CASSQVGDTGELFF	TGCGCCAGCAGCCAAGTCGGGGACACCGGGGAGCTGTTTTTT
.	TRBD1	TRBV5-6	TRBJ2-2	CASSFDRGSGGELFF	TGTGCCAGCAGCTTCGACAGGGGGTCGGGCGGGGAGCTGTTTTTT
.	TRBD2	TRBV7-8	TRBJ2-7	CASSLDRGDPYEQYF	TGTGCCAGCAGCTTAGACCGGGGGGATCCTTACGAGCAGTACTTC
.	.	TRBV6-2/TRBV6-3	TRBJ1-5	CASSSDMSVDQPQHF	TGTGCCAGCAGTTCGGACATGTCCGTCGATCAGCCCCAGCATTTT
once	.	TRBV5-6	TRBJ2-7	CASTFDPSSYEQYF	TGTGCCAGCACCTTTGACCCCAGCTCCTACGAGCAGTACTTC
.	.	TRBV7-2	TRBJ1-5	CASSKGGQGNQPQHF	TGTGCCAGCAGCAAAGGAGGGCAGGGCAATCAGCCCCAGCATTTT